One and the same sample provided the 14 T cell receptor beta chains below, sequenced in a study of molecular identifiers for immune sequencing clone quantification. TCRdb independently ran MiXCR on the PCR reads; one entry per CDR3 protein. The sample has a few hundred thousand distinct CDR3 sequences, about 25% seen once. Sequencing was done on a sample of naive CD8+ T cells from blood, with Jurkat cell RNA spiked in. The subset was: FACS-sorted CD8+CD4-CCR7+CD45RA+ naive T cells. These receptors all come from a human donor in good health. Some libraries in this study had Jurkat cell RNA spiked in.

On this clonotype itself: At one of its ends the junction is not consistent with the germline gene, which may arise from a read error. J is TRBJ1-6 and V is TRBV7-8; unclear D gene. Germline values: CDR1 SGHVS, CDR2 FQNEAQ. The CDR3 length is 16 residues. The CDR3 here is CASSLAFSGADSPPHF. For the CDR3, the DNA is TGTGCCAGCAGCTTAGCGTTTTCGGGCGCGGATTCACCCCCCCACTTT.

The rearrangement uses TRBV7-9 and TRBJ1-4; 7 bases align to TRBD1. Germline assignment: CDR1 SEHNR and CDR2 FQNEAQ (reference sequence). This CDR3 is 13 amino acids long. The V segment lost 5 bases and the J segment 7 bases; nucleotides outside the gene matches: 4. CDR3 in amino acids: CASSVRGLEKLFF. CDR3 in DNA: TGTGCCAGCAGCGTAAGGGGGCTTGAAAAACTGTTTTTT.

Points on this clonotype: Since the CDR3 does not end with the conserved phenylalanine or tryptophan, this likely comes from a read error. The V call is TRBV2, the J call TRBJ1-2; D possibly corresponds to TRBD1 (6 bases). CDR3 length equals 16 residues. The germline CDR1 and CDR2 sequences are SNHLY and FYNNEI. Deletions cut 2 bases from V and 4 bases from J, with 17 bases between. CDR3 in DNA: TGTGCCAGCAGTGAAAGGGGGGACGGCGCCGGCTATGGCTACACCTCC. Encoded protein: CASSERGDGAGYGYTS.

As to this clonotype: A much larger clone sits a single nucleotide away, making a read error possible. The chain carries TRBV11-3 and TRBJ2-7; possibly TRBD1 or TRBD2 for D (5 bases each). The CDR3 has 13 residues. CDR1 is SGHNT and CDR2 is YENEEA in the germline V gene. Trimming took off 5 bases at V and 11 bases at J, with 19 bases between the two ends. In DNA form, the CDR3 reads TGTGCCAGCAGCCCAGCGGCGGGCAGGGATGAGTACTTC. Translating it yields CASSPAAGRDEYF.

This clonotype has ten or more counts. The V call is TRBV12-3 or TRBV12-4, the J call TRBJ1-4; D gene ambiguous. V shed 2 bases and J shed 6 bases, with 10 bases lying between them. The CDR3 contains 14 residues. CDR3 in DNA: TGTGCCAGCAGTTTATCTCTGGGAGATGAAAAACTGTTTTTT. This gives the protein CASSLSLGDEKLFF.

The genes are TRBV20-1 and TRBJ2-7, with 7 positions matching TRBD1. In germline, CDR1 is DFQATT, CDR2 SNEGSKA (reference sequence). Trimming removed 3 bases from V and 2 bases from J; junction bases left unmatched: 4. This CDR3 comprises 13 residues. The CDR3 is CSARGDSTYEQYF. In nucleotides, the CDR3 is TGCAGTGCTAGGGGGGACAGTACCTACGAGCAGTACTTC.

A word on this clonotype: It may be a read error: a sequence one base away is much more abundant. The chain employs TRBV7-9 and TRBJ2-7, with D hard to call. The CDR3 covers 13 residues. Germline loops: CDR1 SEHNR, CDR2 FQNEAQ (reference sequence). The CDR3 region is CARSFQDGSGQYF. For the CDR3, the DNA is TGTGCCCGCAGCTTTCAGGACGGCTCCGGGCAGTACTTC.

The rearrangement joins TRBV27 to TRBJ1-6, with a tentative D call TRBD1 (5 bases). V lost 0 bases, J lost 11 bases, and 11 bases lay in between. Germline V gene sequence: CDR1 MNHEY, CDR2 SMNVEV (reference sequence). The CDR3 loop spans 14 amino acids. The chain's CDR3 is CASSLSPTVAPLHF. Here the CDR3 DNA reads TGTGCCAGCAGTTTATCCCCGACAGTTGCACCCCTCCACTTT.

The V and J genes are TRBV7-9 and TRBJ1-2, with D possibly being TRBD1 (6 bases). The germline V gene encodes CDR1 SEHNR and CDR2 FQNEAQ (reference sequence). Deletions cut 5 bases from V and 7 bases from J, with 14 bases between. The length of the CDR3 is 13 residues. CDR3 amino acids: CASSPEGGAGYTF. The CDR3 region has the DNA TGTGCCAGCAGCCCCGAGGGGGGGGCTGGCTACACCTTC.

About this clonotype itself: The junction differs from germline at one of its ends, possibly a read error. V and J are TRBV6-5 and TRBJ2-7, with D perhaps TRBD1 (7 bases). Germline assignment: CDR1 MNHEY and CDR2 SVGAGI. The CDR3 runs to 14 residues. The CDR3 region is CASSYSSGGYEQCF. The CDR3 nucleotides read TGTGCCAGCAGTTACTCATCAGGGGGGTACGAGCAGTGCTTC.

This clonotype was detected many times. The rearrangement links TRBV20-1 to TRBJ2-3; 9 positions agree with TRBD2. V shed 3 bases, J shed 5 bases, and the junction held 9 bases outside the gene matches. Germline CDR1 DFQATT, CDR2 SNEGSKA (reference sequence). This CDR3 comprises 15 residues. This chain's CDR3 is CSARSVGLAGDTQYF. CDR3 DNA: TGCAGTGCTAGGTCGGTGGGACTAGCTGGAGATACGCAGTATTTT.

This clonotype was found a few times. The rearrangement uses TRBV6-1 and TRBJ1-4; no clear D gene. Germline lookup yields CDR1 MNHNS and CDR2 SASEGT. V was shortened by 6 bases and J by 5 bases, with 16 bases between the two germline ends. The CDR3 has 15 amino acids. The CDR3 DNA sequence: TGTGCCAGCAGGACGACTGGGCTGGGAAATGAAAAACTGTTTTTT. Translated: CASRTTGLGNEKLFF.

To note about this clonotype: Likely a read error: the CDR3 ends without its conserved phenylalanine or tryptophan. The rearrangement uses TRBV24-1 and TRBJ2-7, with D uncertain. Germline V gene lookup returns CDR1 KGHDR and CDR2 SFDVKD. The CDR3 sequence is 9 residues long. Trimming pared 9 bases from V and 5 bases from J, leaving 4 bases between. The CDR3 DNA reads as TGTGCCACCCGGAACGAGCAGTACCTC. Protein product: CATRNEQYL.

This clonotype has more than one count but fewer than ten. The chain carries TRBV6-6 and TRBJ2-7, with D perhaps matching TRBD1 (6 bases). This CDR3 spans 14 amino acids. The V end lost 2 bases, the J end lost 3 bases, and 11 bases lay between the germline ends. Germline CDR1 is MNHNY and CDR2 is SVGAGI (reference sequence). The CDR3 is CASSYTDSFYEQYF. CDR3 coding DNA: TGTGCCAGCAGTTACACGGACAGTTTCTACGAGCAGTACTTC.